A single sample is the source of the 2 T cell receptor beta chains below, sequenced in a study of cytomegalovirus exposure and HLA in healthy donors. The assay was immunoSEQ multiplex PCR, and TCRdb's table has in-frame clones only and misses some. The repertoire holds 65,000 to 100,000 clones, with 80% to 95% as singletons. Sequencing was carried out using PBMCs. The source is a woman in her thirties in good health and CMV-seronegative.

In its sample, this clone was seen once. The V call is TRBV5-3, the J call TRBJ2-1; D is unresolved. TRBV5-3 is an ORF for which the function is uncertain. The CDR3 has 16 amino acids. With 2 bases removed from V and 5 bases from J, the gap between germline ends came to 17 bases. CDR3 protein: CARSFGCFRRDNEQFF. The CDR3 nucleotides are TGTGCCAGAAGCTTCGGCTGCTTCCGACGGGACAATGAGCAGTTCTTC.

J is TRBJ2-7 and V is TRBV4-2, with 8 bases identical to TRBD2. The CDR3 is 15 amino acids. The trim removed 5 bases at V and 5 bases at J, leaving 11 bases unmatched. The germline V gene encodes CDR1 LGHNA and CDR2 YNFKEQ. CDR3 coding DNA: TGTGCCAGCAGCAAGCTCAGCGGGAGCGGGAACGAGCAGTACTTC. Translation gives CASSKLSGSGNEQYF.